Presented here are 27 T cell receptor beta chains from one specimen sequenced in a study of Ad26.COV2.S vaccination and SARS-CoV-2 variants (dated by TCRdb to about 2021). To prepare the library, the immunoSEQ multiplex PCR assay was applied. The table was pulled from immuneACCESS by TCRdb, which kept in-frame rearrangements only. Such tables lose some clones; where checked, under half of the loss comes from unresolved V genes, and the rest has no known cause. The sample records 300,000 to 350,000 clones, over 80% of which are singletons. The biggest ten clones account for 2.1% of the sample. The treatment or condition label, read with the paper, signifies: about 20 received Ad26.COV2.S at low or high dose, single or two shots; several received placebo; per-sample allocation not given. Repertoires of vaccine and placebo recipients were sequenced from samples collected on day 63 after the first injection.

Sequencing was performed on peripheral blood, taken in a trial of Ad26.COV2.S vaccine versus placebo. These TCRs come from a person between 18 and 65 years old who received the Ad26.COV2.S COVID-19 vaccine or a placebo.

The rearrangement links TRBV24-1 to TRBJ2-5; TRBD1 might be the D (6 bases). Per the germline V gene, CDR1 is KGHDR and CDR2 is SFDVKD. The CDR3 totals 13 residues. Trimming removed 10 bases at V and 0 bases at J, with 11 bases between. CDR3 sequence: CATGTTNQETQYF. CDR3 DNA sequence: TGTGCCACTGGGACAACAAACCAAGAGACCCAGTACTTC.

CDR3 protein: CASIKGGPGWTEAFF. The DNA of the CDR3 is TGTGCCAGCATCAAAGGAGGTCCAGGGTGGACTGAAGCTTTCTTT. The chain recombines TRBV7-9 with TRBJ1-1; weak D call: TRBD1 (5 bases). The length of the CDR3 is 15 residues. The ends were cut back, 7 bases at V and 5 bases at J, with 20 bases in the middle. Germline CDR1 is SEHNR and CDR2 is FQNEAQ (reference sequence).

The chain uses TRBV12-3 or TRBV12-4 and TRBJ1-5; D is unresolved. The CDR3 length is 12 residues. Trimming removed 2 bases from V and 6 bases from J, with 5 bases in between. CDR3 coding DNA: TGTGCCAGCAGTTTATTGGGTCAGCCCCAGCATTTT. Protein: CASSLLGQPQHF.

The chain is built from TRBV11-3 and TRBJ2-5; D might be TRBD1 (7 bases). V lost 5 bases, J lost 0 bases, and 10 bases lay in between. There are 14 residues in the CDR3. CDR1 is SGHNT, CDR2 YENEEA, per germline. CDR3 nucleotides: TGTGCCAGCAGCGCGGGACAGTACCAAGAGACCCAGTACTTC. Its protein product is CASSAGQYQETQYF.

This chain joins TRBV11-3 and TRBJ1-1; a possible D gene is TRBD1 (5 bases). V was pared by 5 bases and J by 1 base, with 14 bases between. The CDR3 totals 15 residues. The germline gives CDR1 SGHNT, CDR2 YENEEA. The DNA of the CDR3 is TGTGCCAGCAGCCCAAGGAGGGGAGAGAACACTGAAGCTTTCTTT. It codes for CASSPRRGENTEAFF.

The chain couples TRBV5-5 to TRBJ1-1; 10 bases fit TRBD1. V dropped 6 bases and J dropped 6; count of bases not matched to a gene: 8. In germline, CDR1 is SGHKS, CDR2 YYEKEE (reference sequence). The CDR3 length is 14 residues. For the CDR3, the DNA is TGTGCCAGCAACCTGGGACAGGGGATCTCTGAAGCTTTCTTT. The encoded protein is CASNLGQGISEAFF.

The chain joins TRBV6-5 to TRBJ1-4, with D possibly matching TRBD1 (5 bases). Germline values: CDR1 MNHEY, CDR2 SVGAGI. This CDR3 has 13 amino acids. The V end was cut by 7 bases, the J end by 7 bases, with 13 bases between. CDR3 region: CASMDLRAEKLFF. The CDR3 nucleotides are TGTGCCAGCATGGACCTCAGGGCTGAAAAACTGTTTTTT.

V is TRBV11-3 and J is TRBJ2-1; 9 bases agree with TRBD2. In germline, CDR1 is SGHNT, CDR2 YENEEA. V dropped 3 bases and J dropped 6; count of bases not matched to a gene: 6. The length of the CDR3 is 15 residues. DNA of the CDR3: TGTGCCAGCAGCTTTGGCGGGGGGGCCAGCAATGAGCAGTTCTTC. Amino acid sequence: CASSFGGGASNEQFF.

The gene calls are TRBV4-1 and TRBJ1-1, with TRBD1 matching 7 bases. With 3 bases clipped from V and 4 bases from J, the junction kept 5 bases outside the gene matches. Germline V gene data show CDR1 as MGHRA and CDR2 as YSYEKL. This CDR3 is built from 14 residues. CDR3 residues: CASSQTGFGTEAFF. The CDR3, as DNA: TGCGCCAGCAGCCAGACAGGGTTTGGCACTGAAGCTTTCTTT.

The rearrangement uses TRBV2 and TRBJ1-5, with 7 bases lining up with TRBD1. This CDR3 spans 14 amino acids. The J segment lost 7 bases and the V segment lost 7 bases, leaving 10 bases of the junction unmatched. From germline, CDR1 is SNHLY and CDR2 FYNNEI. The CDR3 region has the DNA TGTGCCAGCAACAGGGACAGAGCTGGGCAGCCCCAGCATTTT. It specifies CASNRDRAGQPQHF.

The chain has TRBV6-6 and TRBJ1-1; D unclear. V dropped 4 bases and J dropped 4 bases, with 4 bases sitting between them. The CDR3 has 11 amino acids. The germline CDR1 and CDR2 sequences are MNHNY and SVGAGI (reference sequence). CDR3 DNA sequence: TGTGCCAGCAGTTCGAGCACTGAAGCTTTCTTT. It yields the protein CASSSSTEAFF.

This clone was counted only a few times. The chain is built from TRBV18 and TRBJ2-5, with 11 bases that match TRBD2. The junction had 4 bases not matched to a gene; V was cut back by 3 bases and J by 1 base. The germline V gene has CDR1 KGHSH and CDR2 LQKENI. This CDR3 comprises 16 residues. This CDR3 is CASSPTSGGPQETQYF. CDR3 coding DNA: TGTGCCAGCTCACCTACTAGCGGGGGACCCCAAGAGACCCAGTACTTC.

This clone was seen just once. This specimen includes other DNA sequences encoding the same CDR3. This chain connects TRBV5-4 to TRBJ2-7, with D unresolved. CDR1 is SGHNT and CDR2 is YYREEE in the germline V gene (reference sequence). V gave up 0 bases and J gave up 6 bases, with 7 bases separating them. CDR3 size: 12 residues. CDR3 nucleotides: TGTGCCAGCAGCTTGGTGGGTTCCGAGCAGTACTTC. Translation gives CASSLVGSEQYF.

The chain carries TRBV2 and TRBJ1-2; D perhaps matches TRBD1 (6 bases). V lost 4 bases, J lost 4 bases, and 13 bases lay in between. Germline-derived CDR1 and CDR2 are SNHLY and FYNNEI. The length of the CDR3 is 14 residues. CDR3 amino acids: CASSGGQTFYGYTF. The CDR3 bases are TGTGCCAGCAGTGGGGGACAAACCTTCTATGGCTACACCTTC.

This sequence joins TRBV24-1 and TRBJ2-2, with D hard to call. Between the trimmed V and J ends, which lost 1 base and 4 bases, there was a span of 3 bases. The CDR3 extends over 13 amino acids. CDR1 and CDR2 from the germline V gene are KGHDR and SFDVKD. CDR3 nucleotides: TGTGCCACCAGTGATTTCGGCACCGGGGAGCTGTTTTTT. Encoded protein: CATSDFGTGELFF.

This chain joins TRBV28 and TRBJ2-7, with TRBD1 identical over 12 bases. J gave up 5 bases and V 5 bases, and 7 bases lay outside the gene matches. CDR3 length: 15 amino acids. Germline assignment: CDR1 MDHEN and CDR2 SYDVKM. CDR3 coding DNA: TGTGCCAGCAGTCCCCCGGGACAGGGGGCTCACGAGCAGTACTTC. Amino acids: CASSPPGQGAHEQYF.

The chain employs TRBV25-1 and TRBJ1-4; possibly TRBD1 for D (5 bases). The length of the CDR3 is 13 residues. Trimming cost V 3 bases and J 8 bases, with 10 bases left between them. CDR1 is MGHDK and CDR2 is SYGVNS in the germline V gene. The CDR3 loop reads CASSDRGREKLFF. As DNA, the CDR3 is TGTGCCAGCAGTGATAGGGGCAGGGAAAAACTGTTTTTT.

In nucleotides, the CDR3 is TGCGCCAGCACGCTGAACACCGGGGAGCTGTTTTTT. It codes for CASTLNTGELFF. V usage is TRBV5-1 and J usage is TRBJ2-2; D not resolved. Germline V gives CDR1 SGHRS, CDR2 YFSETQ. V was trimmed by 6 bases and J by 1 base, leaving 4 bases between them. This CDR3 contains 12 residues.

The rearrangement uses TRBV2 and TRBJ1-4; 7 bases are shared with TRBD1. The V and J ends lost 6 bases and 4 bases, in that order; junction bases with no gene match: 5. Per the germline V gene, CDR1 is SNHLY and CDR2 is FYNNEI. The CDR3 totals 14 residues. The CDR3 nucleotides read TGTGCCAGCAGGGGGGACAGCTTTAATGAAAAACTGTTTTTT. Protein: CASRGDSFNEKLFF.

This clone has just a few counts. The chain combines TRBV29-1 with TRBJ1-2; 8 bases fit TRBD1. V was clipped by 5 bases and J by 7 bases; unmatched bases: 12. The CDR3 sequence is 14 residues long. Germline V gene sequence: CDR1 SQVTM, CDR2 ANQGSEA. The CDR3 is CSVPHVDRVGGYTF. The CDR3 nucleotides read TGCAGCGTTCCACATGTGGACAGGGTGGGTGGCTACACCTTC.

The chain recombines TRBV27 with TRBJ2-1; perhaps D is TRBD1 or TRBD2 (6 bases each). V lost 3 bases and J 10 bases, leaving 19 bases between the germline ends. The length of the CDR3 is 15 residues. Germline-derived CDR1 and CDR2 are MNHEY and SMNVEV (reference sequence). In nucleotides, the CDR3 is TGTGCCAGCAGTTTCTGGGGGATCCGGGGGACAGAGCAGTTCTTC. Encoded protein: CASSFWGIRGTEQFF.

This chain uses TRBV5-1 with TRBJ2-5; D unresolved. The germline V gene has CDR1 SGHRS and CDR2 YFSETQ. The CDR3 loop spans 14 amino acids. The germline V and J ends were trimmed by 2 bases and 2 bases, with 10 bases remaining between them. The DNA for the CDR3 is TGCGCCAGCAGCTTCGGCCTGTCTCAAGAGACCCAGTACTTC. Its protein product is CASSFGLSQETQYF.

The rearrangement uses TRBV11-3 and TRBJ2-1; unclear D gene. The germline CDR1 and CDR2 sequences are SGHNT and YENEEA. V was pared by 5 bases and J by 4 bases, with 9 bases between. The CDR3 is 13 residues long. The CDR3 sequence: CASSLRYYNEQFF. The CDR3 coding sequence is TGTGCCAGCAGCCTACGCTATTACAATGAGCAGTTCTTC.

J is TRBJ2-7 and V is TRBV18; perhaps TRBD1 as D (5 bases). Trimming stripped 3 bases from V and 2 bases from J, with 8 bases between. The CDR3 is 13 amino acids. Per germline, CDR1 KGHSH and CDR2 LQKENI. DNA of the CDR3: TGTGCCAGCTCACCTGGACATACCTACGAGCAGTACTTC. Residues: CASSPGHTYEQYF.

DNA of the CDR3: TGTGCCAGCAGCACGCTAGCGGGGGGGGAGACCCAGTACTTC. Amino acid sequence: CASSTLAGGETQYF. The chain combines TRBV7-2 with TRBJ2-5; 12 nucleotides align to TRBD2. Germline V lookup: CDR1 SGHTA, CDR2 FQGNSA. The CDR3 is 14 residues long. V was pared by 5 bases and J by 5 bases, with 3 bases of the junction left unmatched.

CDR3 amino acids: CASSPREGSTEKLFF. The CDR3 DNA reads TGTGCCAGCAGCCCCCGGGAGGGATCGACAGAAAAACTGTTTTTT. The V call is TRBV11-2, the J call TRBJ1-4; D call uncertain. The V and J ends lost 5 bases and 8 bases respectively, with 18 bases between them. Germline V gene sequence: CDR1 SGHAT, CDR2 FQNNGV. The CDR3 length is 15 residues.

This clone has a single count. The chain has TRBV24-1 and TRBJ2-5; TRBD2 might be the D (6 bases). V was clipped by 1 base and J by 5 bases, with 13 bases between them. The length of the CDR3 is 15 residues. Germline V gene sequence: CDR1 KGHDR, CDR2 SFDVKD. CDR3 in amino acids: CATSDFRDSGETQYF. The CDR3 region has the DNA TGTGCCACCAGTGATTTCAGGGACTCTGGGGAGACCCAGTACTTC.